This entry lists 4 T cell receptor beta chains sequenced from one sample in a study of cytomegalovirus exposure and HLA in healthy donors. The PCR contained 60 Vbeta and 13 Jbeta primers. Produced via immunoSEQ multiplex PCR; TCRdb's table is partial and in-frame only. The repertoire consists of 140,000 to 150,000 clones, with 60% to 85% occurring once and the leading ten covering about 13%. The source material was PBMCs. Receptors originate from a man aged 40-49 years in good health and CMV-seropositive.

This clone was detected only once. The V call is TRBV10-2, the J call TRBJ2-2; D possibly corresponds to TRBD1 (6 bases). The CDR3 loop spans 13 amino acids. The germline V and J ends were trimmed by 3 bases and 6 bases, with 8 bases remaining between them. Germline CDR1 and CDR2: WSHSY and SAAADI. Here the CDR3 reads CASSDRGPGELFF. The CDR3 bases are TGCGCCAGCAGTGACAGGGGACCCGGGGAGCTGTTTTTT.

The chain links TRBV15 to TRBJ1-6; possibly TRBD1 for D (5 bases). This CDR3 has 14 amino acids. Looked up from germline, CDR1 is LNHNV and CDR2 is YYDKDF (reference sequence). Trimming took 3 bases from V and 5 from J, leaving 8 bases between them. CDR3 region: CATSRGPNNSPLHF. The CDR3 DNA follows: TGTGCCACCAGCAGGGGGCCTAATAATTCACCCCTCCACTTT.

The J gene is TRBJ2-3, the V gene TRBV19, with 7 bases aligning to TRBD2. The CDR3 has 12 amino acids. Germline CDR1 and CDR2: LNHDA and SQIVND (reference sequence). J gave up 8 bases and V 5 bases, and 4 bases lay outside the gene matches. CDR3 DNA: TGTGCCAGTAGTCAAACGGGGGGTACGCAGTATTTT. Its protein is CASSQTGGTQYF.

This sequence joins TRBV4-3 and TRBJ2-6; D may be TRBD2 (5 bases). V lost 3 bases to trimming and J lost 0 bases, with 6 bases between them. Germline-derived CDR1 and CDR2 are LGHNA and YSLEER. This CDR3 spans 15 amino acids. In DNA, the CDR3 is TGCGCCAGCAGCCAGGGGAGCTCTGGGGCCAACGTCCTGACTTTC. It is translated as CASSQGSSGANVLTF.